This entry concerns a single T cell receptor beta chain. Sequencing used immunoSEQ multiplex PCR; TCRdb keeps in-frame clones, though not all of them. The data contain under 150,000 clones, roughly 90% of them singletons. This entry is derived from a study of blood T cell repertoires in COVID-19. Germline V gives CDR1 MGHRA, CDR2 YSYEKL. The V gene end was trimmed by 2 bases and the J gene end by 7 bases; junction bases not matched to a gene: 4. There are 14 residues in the CDR3. The chain employs TRBV4-1 and TRBJ2-2, with TRBD1 matching 7 bases. Specimen: peripheral blood. This sequence was found in a man between 70 and 80 years old with active COVID-19. CDR3 region: CASSQPTGHGELFF. The CDR3 coding sequence is TGCGCCAGCAGCCAACCGACAGGGCACGGGGAGCTGTTTTTT.